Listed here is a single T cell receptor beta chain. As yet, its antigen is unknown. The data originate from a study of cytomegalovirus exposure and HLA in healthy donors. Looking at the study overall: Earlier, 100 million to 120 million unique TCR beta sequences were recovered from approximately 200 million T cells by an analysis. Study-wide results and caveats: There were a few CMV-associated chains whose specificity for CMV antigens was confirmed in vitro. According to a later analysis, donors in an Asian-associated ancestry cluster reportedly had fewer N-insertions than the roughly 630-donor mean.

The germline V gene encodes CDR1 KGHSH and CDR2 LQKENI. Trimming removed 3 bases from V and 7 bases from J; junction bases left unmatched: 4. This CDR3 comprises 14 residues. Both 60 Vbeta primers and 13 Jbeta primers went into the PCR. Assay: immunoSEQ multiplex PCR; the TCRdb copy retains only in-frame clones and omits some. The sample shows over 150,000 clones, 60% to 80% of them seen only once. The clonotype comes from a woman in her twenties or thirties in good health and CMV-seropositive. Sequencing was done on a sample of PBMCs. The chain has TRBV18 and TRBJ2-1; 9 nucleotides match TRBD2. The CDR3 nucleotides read TGTGCCAGCTCACCGGGGACTAGCCAGAATGAGCAGTTCTTC. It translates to CASSPGTSQNEQFF.